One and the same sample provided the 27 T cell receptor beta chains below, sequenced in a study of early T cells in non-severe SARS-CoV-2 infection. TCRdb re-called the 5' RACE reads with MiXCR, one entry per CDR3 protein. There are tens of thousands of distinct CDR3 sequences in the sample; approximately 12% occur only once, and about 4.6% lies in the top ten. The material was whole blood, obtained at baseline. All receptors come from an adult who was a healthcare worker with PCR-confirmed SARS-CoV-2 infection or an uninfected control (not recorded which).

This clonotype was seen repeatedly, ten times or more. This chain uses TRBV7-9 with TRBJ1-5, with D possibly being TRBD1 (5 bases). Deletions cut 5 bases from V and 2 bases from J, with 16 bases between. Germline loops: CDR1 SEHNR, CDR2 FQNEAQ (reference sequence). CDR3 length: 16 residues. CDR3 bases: TGTGCCAGCAGCGGGGGAGCCAGAATGGGCAATCAGCCCCAGCATTTT. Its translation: CASSGGARMGNQPQHF.

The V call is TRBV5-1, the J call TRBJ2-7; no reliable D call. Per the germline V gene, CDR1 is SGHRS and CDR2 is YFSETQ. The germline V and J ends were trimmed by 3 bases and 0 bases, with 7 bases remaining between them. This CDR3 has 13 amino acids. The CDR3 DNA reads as TGCGCCAGCAGCTCTGCCGGCTCCTACGAGCAGTACTTC. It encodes CASSSAGSYEQYF.

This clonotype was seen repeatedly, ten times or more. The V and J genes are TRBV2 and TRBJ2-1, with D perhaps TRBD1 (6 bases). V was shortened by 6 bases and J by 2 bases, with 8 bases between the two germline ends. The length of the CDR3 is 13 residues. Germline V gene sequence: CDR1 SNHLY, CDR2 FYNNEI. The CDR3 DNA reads TGTGCCAGCAGGGACAGCACCTACAATGAGCAGTTCTTC. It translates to CASRDSTYNEQFF.

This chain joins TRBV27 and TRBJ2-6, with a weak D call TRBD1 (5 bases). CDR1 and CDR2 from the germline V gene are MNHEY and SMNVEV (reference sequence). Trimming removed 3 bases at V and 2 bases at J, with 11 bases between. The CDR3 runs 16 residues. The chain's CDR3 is CASSFIQGAGANVLTF. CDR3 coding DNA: TGTGCCAGCAGTTTCATCCAGGGCGCTGGGGCCAACGTCCTGACTTTC.

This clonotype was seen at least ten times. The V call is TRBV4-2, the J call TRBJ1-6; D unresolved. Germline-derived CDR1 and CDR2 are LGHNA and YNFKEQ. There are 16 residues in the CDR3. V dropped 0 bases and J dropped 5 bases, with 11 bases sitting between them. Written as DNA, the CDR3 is TGTGCCAGCAGCCAAGATACTACACTTAATAATTCACCCCTCCACTTT. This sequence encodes CASSQDTTLNNSPLHF.

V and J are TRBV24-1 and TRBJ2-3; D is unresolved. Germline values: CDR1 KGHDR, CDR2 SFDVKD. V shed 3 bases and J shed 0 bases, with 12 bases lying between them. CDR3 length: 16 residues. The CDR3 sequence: CATSDTRGSSTDTQYF. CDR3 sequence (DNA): TGTGCCACCAGTGATACAAGAGGTTCTAGCACAGATACGCAGTATTTT.

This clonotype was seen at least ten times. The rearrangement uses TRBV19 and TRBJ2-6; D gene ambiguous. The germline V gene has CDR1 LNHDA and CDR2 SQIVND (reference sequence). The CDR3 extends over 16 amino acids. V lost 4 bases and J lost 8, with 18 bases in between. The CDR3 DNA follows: TGTGCCAGTAGTAGTCCGGGTGTGTCTGGCTCCAACGTCCTGACTTTC. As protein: CASSSPGVSGSNVLTF.

The DNA of the CDR3 is TGCGCCAGCAGTGAAGTCAGGGGTTCACCCCTCCACTTT. Its protein product is CASSEVRGSPLHF. V and J are TRBV10-2 and TRBJ1-6; possible D gene TRBD1, 6 bases. The CDR3 has 13 amino acids. Germline CDR1 reads WSHSY; CDR2 reads SAAADI. Trimming cost V 3 bases and J 9 bases, with 9 bases left between them.

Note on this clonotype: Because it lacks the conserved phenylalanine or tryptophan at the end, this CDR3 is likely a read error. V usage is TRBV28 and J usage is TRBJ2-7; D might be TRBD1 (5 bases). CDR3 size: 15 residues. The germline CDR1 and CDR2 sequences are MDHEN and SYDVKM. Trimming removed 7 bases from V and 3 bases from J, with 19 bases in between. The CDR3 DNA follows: TGTGCCAGCACCCCCGTGGGAAGGGGTCTCTACGAGCAGTACCTC. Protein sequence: CASTPVGRGLYEQYL.

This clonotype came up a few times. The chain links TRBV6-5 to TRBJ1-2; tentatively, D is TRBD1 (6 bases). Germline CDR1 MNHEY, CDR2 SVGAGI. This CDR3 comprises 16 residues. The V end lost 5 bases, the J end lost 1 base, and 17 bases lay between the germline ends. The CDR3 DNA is TGTGCCAGCAGTGAAAGGACAGTTGGGAGTAACTATGGCTACACCTTC. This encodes CASSERTVGSNYGYTF.

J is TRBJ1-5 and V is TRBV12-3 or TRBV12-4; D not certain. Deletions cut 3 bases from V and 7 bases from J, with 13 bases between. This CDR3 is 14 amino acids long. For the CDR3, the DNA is TGTGCCAGCAGTTTCGGTAAGGGCAGGCAGCCCCAGCATTTT. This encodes CASSFGKGRQPQHF.

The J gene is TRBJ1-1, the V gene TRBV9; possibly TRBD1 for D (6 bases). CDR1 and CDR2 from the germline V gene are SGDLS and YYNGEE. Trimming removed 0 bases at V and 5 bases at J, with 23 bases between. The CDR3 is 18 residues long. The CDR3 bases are TGTGCCAGCAGCGTAGATGGAGGTGGGAAACAGGGAGATACTGAAGCTTTCTTT. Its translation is CASSVDGGGKQGDTEAFF.

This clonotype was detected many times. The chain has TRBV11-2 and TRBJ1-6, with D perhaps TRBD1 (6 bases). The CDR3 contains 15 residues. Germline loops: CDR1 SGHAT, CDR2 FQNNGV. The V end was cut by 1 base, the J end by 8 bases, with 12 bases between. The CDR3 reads CASSLGRGTDSPLHF. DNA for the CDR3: TGTGCCAGCAGCTTAGGCAGGGGAACGGATTCACCCCTCCACTTT.

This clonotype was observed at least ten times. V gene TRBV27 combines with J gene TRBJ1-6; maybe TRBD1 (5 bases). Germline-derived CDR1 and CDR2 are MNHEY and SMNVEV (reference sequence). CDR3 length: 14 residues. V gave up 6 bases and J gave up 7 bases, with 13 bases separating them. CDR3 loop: CASRDSGGNSPLHF. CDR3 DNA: TGTGCCAGCAGGGATTCCGGGGGGAATTCACCCCTCCACTTT.

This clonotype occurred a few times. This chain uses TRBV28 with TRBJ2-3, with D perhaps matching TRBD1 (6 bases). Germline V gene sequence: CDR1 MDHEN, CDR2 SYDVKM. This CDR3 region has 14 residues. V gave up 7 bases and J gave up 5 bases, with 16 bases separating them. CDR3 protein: CASIQPGHEDTQYF. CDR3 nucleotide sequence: TGTGCCAGCATCCAACCGGGACATGAAGATACGCAGTATTTT.

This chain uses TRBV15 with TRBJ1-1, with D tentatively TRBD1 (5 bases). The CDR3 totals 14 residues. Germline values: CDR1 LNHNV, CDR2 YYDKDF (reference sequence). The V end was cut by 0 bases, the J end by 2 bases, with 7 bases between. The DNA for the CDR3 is TGTGCCACCAGCAGAGATGGGGGAAACACTGAAGCTTTCTTT. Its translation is CATSRDGGNTEAFF.

CDR3 protein: CASSLAGGRGDTQYF. As DNA, the CDR3 is TGCGCCAGCAGCCTAGCGGGAGGCCGTGGAGATACGCAGTATTTT. The V call is TRBV5-1, the J call TRBJ2-3; 11 bases align to TRBD2. The CDR3 is 15 residues long. V trimming: 4 bases; J trimming: 5 bases; junction bases outside the gene matches: 6. Germline CDR1 SGHRS, CDR2 YFSETQ.

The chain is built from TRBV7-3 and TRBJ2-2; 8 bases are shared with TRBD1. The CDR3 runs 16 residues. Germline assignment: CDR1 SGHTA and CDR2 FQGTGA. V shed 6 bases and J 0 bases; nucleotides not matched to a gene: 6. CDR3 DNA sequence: TGTGCCAGCAGGGATCCAGGGGGCGCGAACACCGGGGAGCTGTTTTTT. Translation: CASRDPGGANTGELFF.

The CDR3 DNA reads TGTGCCAGCAGTTTGGTTAGACAGACAGAGACCCAGTACTTC. As protein: CASSLVRQTETQYF. The J gene is TRBJ2-5, the V gene TRBV12-3 or TRBV12-4, with D tentatively TRBD1 (5 bases). The CDR3 has 14 residues. The V and J ends lost 3 bases and 4 bases respectively, with 12 bases between them.

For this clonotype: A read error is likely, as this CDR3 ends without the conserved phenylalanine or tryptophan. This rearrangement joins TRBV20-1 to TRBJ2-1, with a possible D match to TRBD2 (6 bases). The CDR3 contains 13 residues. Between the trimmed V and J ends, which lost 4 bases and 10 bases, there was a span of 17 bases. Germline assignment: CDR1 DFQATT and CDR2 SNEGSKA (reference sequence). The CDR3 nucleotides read TGCAGTGCTAACGGGGACTTGGGCCTGGAGCAGTTCTTG. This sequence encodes CSANGDLGLEQFL.

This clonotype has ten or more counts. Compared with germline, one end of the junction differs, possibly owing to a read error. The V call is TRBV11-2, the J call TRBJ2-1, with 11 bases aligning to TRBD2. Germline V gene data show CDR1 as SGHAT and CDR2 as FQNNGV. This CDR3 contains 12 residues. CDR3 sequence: CASSSLSGRGGF. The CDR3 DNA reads TGTGCCAGCAGCTCCCTTAGCGGGAGGGGGGGCTTC.

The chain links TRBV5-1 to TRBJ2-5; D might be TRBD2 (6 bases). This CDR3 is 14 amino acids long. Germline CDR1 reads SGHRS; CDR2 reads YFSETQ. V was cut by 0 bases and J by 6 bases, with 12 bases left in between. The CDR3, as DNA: TGCGCCAGCAGCTTGGAAAGGGCGGGGAAGACCCAGTACTTC. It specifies CASSLERAGKTQYF.

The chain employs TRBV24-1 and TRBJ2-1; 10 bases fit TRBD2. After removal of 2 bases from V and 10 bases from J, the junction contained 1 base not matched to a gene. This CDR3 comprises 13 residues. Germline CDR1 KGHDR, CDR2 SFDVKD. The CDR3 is CATSDSGLAEQFF. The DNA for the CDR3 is TGTGCCACCAGTGATTCGGGACTAGCGGAGCAGTTCTTC.

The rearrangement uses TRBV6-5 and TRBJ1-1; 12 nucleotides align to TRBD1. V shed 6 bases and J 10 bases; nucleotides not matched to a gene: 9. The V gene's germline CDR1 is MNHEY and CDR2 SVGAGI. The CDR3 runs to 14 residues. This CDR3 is CASSTGTGGRGAFF. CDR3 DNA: TGTGCCAGCAGCACCGGGACAGGGGGCAGGGGAGCTTTCTTT.

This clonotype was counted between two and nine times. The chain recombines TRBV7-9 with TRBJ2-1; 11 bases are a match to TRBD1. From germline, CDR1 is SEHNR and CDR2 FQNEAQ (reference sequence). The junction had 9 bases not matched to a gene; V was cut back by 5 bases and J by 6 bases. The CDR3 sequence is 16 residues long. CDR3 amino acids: CASSPPGQGAINEQFF. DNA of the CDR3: TGTGCCAGCAGCCCACCAGGACAGGGGGCAATCAATGAGCAGTTCTTC.

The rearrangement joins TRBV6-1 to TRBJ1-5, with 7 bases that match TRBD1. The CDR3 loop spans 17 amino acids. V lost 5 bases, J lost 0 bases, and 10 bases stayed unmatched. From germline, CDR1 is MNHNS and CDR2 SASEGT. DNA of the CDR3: TGTGCCAGCAGTCCGCTCCGGGGACAGCTTAGCAATCAGCCCCAGCATTTT. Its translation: CASSPLRGQLSNQPQHF.

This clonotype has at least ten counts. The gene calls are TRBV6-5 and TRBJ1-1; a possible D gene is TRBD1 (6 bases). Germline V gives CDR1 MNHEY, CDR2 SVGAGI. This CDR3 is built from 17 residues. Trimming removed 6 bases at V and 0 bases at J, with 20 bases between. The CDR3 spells CASSRTGGQKMNTEAFF. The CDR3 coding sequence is TGTGCCAGCAGCCGAACCGGGGGACAAAAAATGAACACTGAAGCTTTCTTT.